The rows below give T cell receptor beta chains drawn from one sample of a study of shared clonotypes between healthy human individuals. Method: immunoSEQ multiplex PCR; TCRdb's copy keeps in-frame clones and lacks some. The sample lists 70,000 to 95,000 clones, 62% seen once, with over 50% in the top ten. The sample consisted of memory CD8+ T cells sorted from blood. The receptor source for this set is a man younger than 45 in good health. Each CDR3 is given with its conserved first and last residue. The order of the fields is V gene, clone size, J gene, D gene, CDR3 DNA, CDR3 protein. The D gene is left open where the match is weak. Clone size, where shown, is once, few, many, or a class for clones that have expanded.

>TRBV7-3|many|TRBJ2-1|-
TGTGCCAGCAGCCCCAGGGATAGGACACAAAACAATGAGCAGTTCTTC
CASSPRDRTQNNEQFF
>TRBV6-1|-|TRBJ2-7|-
TGTGCCAGCAGTGGGACTACATACGAGCAGTACTTC
CASSGTTYEQYF
>TRBV25-1|-|TRBJ2-5|-
TGTGCCAGCAGTGAGCGTCATACGGGGACGCAAAGTGGGGAGACCCAGTACTTC
CASSERHTGTQSGETQYF
>TRBV5-6|-|TRBJ2-4|TRBD1
TGTGCCAGCAGCTTGGGGACAGGGGGCGTGAATCCCAAAAACATTCAGTACTTC
CASSLGTGGVNPKNIQYF
>TRBV7-8|few|TRBJ1-4|-
TGTGCCAGCAGCCGGGCTCGTTTAGCTAATGAAAAACTGTTTTTT
CASSRARLANEKLFF
>TRBV27|-|TRBJ2-1|-
TGTGCCAGCAGAGGTCGTGGCTCCTACAATGAGCAGTTCTTC
CASRGRGSYNEQFF
>TRBV4-1|-|TRBJ1-5|-
TGCGCCAGCAGCCAAGATAGCAATCAGCCCCAGCATTTT
CASSQDSNQPQHF
>TRBV2|-|TRBJ1-1|-
TGTGCCAGCGACGGAGGGACACTAAACACTGAAGCTTTCTTT
CASDGGTLNTEAFF
>TRBV9|-|TRBJ2-3|-
TGTGCCAGCAGCGTAGCCTCCGGGACAGATACGCAGTATTTT
CASSVASGTDTQYF
>TRBV5-6|few|TRBJ2-7|-
TGTGCCAGCAGCTTTGTACGGGGAACCTACGAGCAGTACTTC
CASSFVRGTYEQYF
>TRBV9|-|TRBJ2-7|TRBD2
TGTGCCAGCAGCGTAGGAGGTGGACTAGCAGAATACGAGCAGTACTTC
CASSVGGGLAEYEQYF
>TRBV11-2|few|TRBJ1-1|-
TGTGCCTGCAATCGAAGGGGGTTCACTGAAGCTTTCTTT
CACNRRGFTEAFF
>TRBV27|-|TRBJ2-1|-
TGTGCCAGCAGTTTATCTTCGAGCAGGCCTAGGGATGAGCAGTTCTTC
CASSLSSSRPRDEQFF
>TRBV6-5|-|TRBJ2-7|-
TGTGCCAGCAGTTACTTCCCGGACACCCTCTACGAGCAGTACTTC
CASSYFPDTLYEQYF
>TRBV11-3|many|TRBJ1-5|-
TGTGCCAGCAGCCCTAGGTCAAGGGGGAACAATCAGCCCCAGCATTTT
CASSPRSRGNNQPQHF
>TRBV6-1|few|TRBJ2-2|TRBD2
TGTGCCAGCAGTGACGAACTAGCGGGAGTCACCGGGGAGCTGTTTTTT
CASSDELAGVTGELFF
>TRBV30|-|TRBJ2-2|-
TGTGCCTGGAGTGCTGGGATGGGGACCGGGGAGCTGTTTTTT
CAWSAGMGTGELFF
>TRBV4-1|few|TRBJ1-4|-
TGCGCCAGCAGCCAATTCTGGGGAGAAAAACTGTTTTTT
CASSQFWGEKLFF
>TRBV28|few|TRBJ2-3|TRBD2
TGTGCCAGCAGTACCCCGTATGGACTAGCGGACACAGATACGCAGTATTTT
CASSTPYGLADTDTQYF
>TRBV5-8|-|TRBJ2-1|-
TGTGCCACCACCCCATACAGCTACAATGAGCAGTTCTTC
CATTPYSYNEQFF
>TRBV18|-|TRBJ1-2|TRBD1
TGTGCCAGCTCACCGGAGACAGGGGGGTCCACGAACTATGGCTACACCTTC
CASSPETGGSTNYGYTF
>TRBV6-4|few|TRBJ2-7|TRBD1
TGTGCCAGCACTCCCAGGGGGAGCTCCTACGAGCAGTACTTC
CASTPRGSSYEQYF
>TRBV5-1|-|TRBJ2-7|-
TGCGCCAGCAGCTTTGACAGCTCCTACGAGCAGTACTTC
CASSFDSSYEQYF
>TRBV15|-|TRBJ2-6|-
TGTGCCACCAGCAGAGAACTCTCTGGGGCCAACGTCCTGACTTTC
CATSRELSGANVLTF
>TRBV6-1|-|TRBJ2-3|TRBD2
TGTGCCAGCAGTGACGGACTAGCGGGGTTCACAGATACGCAGTATTTT
CASSDGLAGFTDTQYF
>TRBV19|-|TRBJ2-2|-
TGTGCCAGTACCCCCGGGGGAAGGGGCCTCTGGCGATTCGCGAACACCGGGGAGCTGTTTTTT
CASTPGGRGLWRFANTGELFF
>TRBV7-9|-|TRBJ1-2|-
TGTGCCAGCAGCTTATACGGGGGAGAGTATCTTGGCTACACCTTC
CASSLYGGEYLGYTF
>TRBV6-5|-|TRBJ2-2|-
TGTGCCAGCACCCGAAAGGGGGAAAACACCGGGGAGCTGTTTTTT
CASTRKGENTGELFF
>TRBV30|-|TRBJ2-5|TRBD2
TGTGCCGGACGTCTAGCGGGAGGGGGGGAGACCCAGTACTTC
CAGRLAGGGETQYF
>TRBV28|few|TRBJ2-3|TRBD1
TGTGCCAGCAGTTTATCTACAGGGGCGGGCACAGATACGCAGTATTTT
CASSLSTGAGTDTQYF
>TRBV6-1|-|TRBJ1-1|TRBD1
TGTGCCAGCAGTGGGGGACAGCTCACTGAAGCTTTCTTT
CASSGGQLTEAFF
>TRBV2|-|TRBJ2-7|TRBD2
TGTGCCAGCAGTGAAGCGGGACTAGCGGGAACCTACGAGCAGTACTTC
CASSEAGLAGTYEQYF
>TRBV5-5|-|TRBJ2-1|TRBD1
TGTGCCAGCAGGTCCGATGGGACAGGGACCCCGGAGTTCTTC
CASRSDGTGTPEFF
>TRBV7-2|-|TRBJ2-4|TRBD2
TGTGCCAGCAGTTCAAGACTAGCGGGAGACATTCAGTACTTC
CASSSRLAGDIQYF
>TRBV28|-|TRBJ2-7|-
TGTGCCAGCAGTTGGGCCTACGAGCAGTACTTC
CASSWAYEQYF
>TRBV10-3|-|TRBJ2-7|-
TGTGCCATCAGTGAGGGGGACGGCTACGAGCAGTACTTC
CAISEGDGYEQYF
>TRBV6-4|few|TRBJ2-6|-
TGTGCCAGCAGCCTGAGGGGTGAAGGGGCCAACGTCCTGACTTTC
CASSLRGEGANVLTF
>TRBV7-9|few|TRBJ2-1|TRBD1
TGTGCCAGCAGCAGACAGGGGAACCTCTTCTACAATGAGCAGTTCTTC
CASSRQGNLFYNEQFF
>TRBV2|-|TRBJ1-1|-
TGTGCCAGCACGCCCCGAACAGGAAGCACTGAAGCTTTCTTT
CASTPRTGSTEAFF
>TRBV18|-|TRBJ1-2|TRBD1
TGTGCCAGCTCACCAGGGTCGGCATTCGGCCAGGGGGATGGCTACACCTTC
CASSPGSAFGQGDGYTF
>TRBV7-9|-|TRBJ1-1|-
TGTGCCAGCAGACCCGCGAGAGGGGGGGGCACTGAAGCTTTCTTT
CASRPARGGGTEAFF
>TRBV5-6|-|TRBJ2-7|TRBD1
TGTGCCAGCAGCTTGAGCACCGGGACAGGGCGAAGCGAGCAGTACTTC
CASSLSTGTGRSEQYF
>TRBV19|few|TRBJ1-4|-
TGTGCCAGTAGAAGTAGGCGGGTTGGGGTTAATGAAAAACTGTTTTTT
CASRSRRVGVNEKLFF
>TRBV19|few|TRBJ2-7|-
TGTGCCAGTAGTGGGGACGTCAGGGATCCCTACGAGCAGTACTTC
CASSGDVRDPYEQYF
>TRBV6-1|-|TRBJ2-1|-
TGTGCCAGCAGTGGAGGAGTCTACAATGAGCAGTTCTTC
CASSGGVYNEQFF
>TRBV6-1|many|TRBJ2-6|-
TGTGCCAGCAGTGAAGGGGGCTCTGGGGCCAACGTCCTGACTTTC
CASSEGGSGANVLTF
>TRBV2|-|TRBJ2-7|TRBD2
TGTGCCAGCAGGGGAGGGACTAGCGGGAGATCGTACGAGCAGTACTTC
CASRGGTSGRSYEQYF
>TRBV2|-|TRBJ2-7|-
TGTGCCAGCACCGAGCGGAACTCCTACGAGCAGTACTTC
CASTERNSYEQYF
>TRBV28|few|TRBJ2-7|TRBD2
TGTGCCAGCAGCGGGTCTGGGCGGGAGTCCTACGAGCAGTACTTC
CASSGSGRESYEQYF
>TRBV25-1|-|TRBJ2-7|-
TGTGCCAGCAGTGAATGGGAATACGAGCAGTACTTC
CASSEWEYEQYF
>TRBV6-1|-|TRBJ2-7|TRBD1
TGTGCCAGCAGTGAGTACGGACAGGGGGAGGGGTTCTACGAGCAGTACTTC
CASSEYGQGEGFYEQYF
>TRBV28|few|TRBJ2-1|-
TGTGCCAGCACCACCCCTACCCGGGAGAGACGCTCCTACAATGAGCAGTTCTTC
CASTTPTRERRSYNEQFF
>TRBV7-2|-|TRBJ1-2|TRBD1
TGTGCCAGCAGCTTTGGGACAGACTTCTTGAGTGGCTACACCTTC
CASSFGTDFLSGYTF
>TRBV7-9|few|TRBJ2-5|TRBD2
TGTGCCAGCAGCTTTCCGACTAGCGGGAGGGAGACCCAGTACTTC
CASSFPTSGRETQYF
>TRBV18|-|TRBJ2-2|-
TGTGCCAGCTCACCACCAAGGGTTGGCACCGGGGAGCTGTTTTTT
CASSPPRVGTGELFF
>TRBV7-6|once|TRBJ2-1|-
TGTGCCAGCAGCTTAGGCCCGATCTACAATGAGCAGTTCTTC
CASSLGPIYNEQFF
>TRBV6-5|-|TRBJ1-1|-
TGTGCCAGCAGTTCCTCCCCTAAGCCGGTAGAGTCTGAAGCTTTCTTT
CASSSSPKPVESEAFF
>TRBV6-5|once|TRBJ1-1|-
TGTGCCAGCAGTCATATGAACACTGAAGCTTTCTTT
CASSHMNTEAFF
>TRBV6-1|many|TRBJ2-1|-
TGTGCCAGCAATGAGCAGTTCTTC
CASNEQFF
>TRBV4-1|once|TRBJ1-3|TRBD1
TGCGCCAGCAGCCAAGCGCAGGGGGACACCATATATTTT
CASSQAQGDTIYF